The following is a T cell receptor beta chain sequence with its context. This clonotype showed up many times. Its antigen remains unidentified. The sample holds no much larger clone one base away, and base qualities are not on file. Ophthalmopathy patients had moderately to severely active disease, with a Clinical Activity Score of 3 or more, a NOSPECS grade of 4 or more, and a disease duration of less than 3 months. Any patient with an uncontrolled infection, another autoimmune disease, pregnancy or lactation was excluded. Diagnoses relied on clinical symptoms, serum thyroxine and TRAb, thyroid ultrasound and orbital computed tomography. Ficoll-Paque density gradient centrifugation was used to isolate PBMCs from approximately 10 ml of fresh peripheral blood. Total RNA was extracted using Trizol reagent, and RNA quality was assessed on an Agilent 2100 Bioanalyzer. The CDR3 contains 17 residues, cysteine and phenylalanine counted. Here the CDR3 DNA is all that survives: 51 bases in frame from base 1. The CDR1 and CDR2 encoded by the germline V gene are MDHEN and SYDVKM. Between the V and J ends, shortened by 7 bases and 1 base respectively, the junction contains 22 bases.

This entry comes from a study of T cells in Graves' hyperthyroidism and ophthalmopathy (dated by TCRdb to about 2019). Turning to the overall study: Peripheral blood samples were taken at initial diagnosis, before any treatment was given. To identify distinguishing TCR V-J signatures, a discovery cohort of around 98 patients was used, comprising 43 with Graves' ophthalmopathy and around 57 with stable Graves' hyperthyroidism. Whether ophthalmopathy could be predicted prospectively was tested in an independent validation cohort made up of about 18 hyperthyroidism patients plus 17 patients who later progressed to ophthalmopathy. The approximately 90 discovery patients were randomly split 7:3 into training and test sets. Thyroid tissue and blood T-cell repertoires from six Graves' hyperthyroidism patients were also compared in the study. Once sampling was done, hyperthyroidism patients were given methimazole at a starting dose of 30 mg daily, whereas ophthalmopathy patients were given high-dose intravenous methylprednisolone. TCR Vbeta CDR3 sequencing of approximately 140 peripheral blood samples (43 ophthalmopathy, 70 to 85 hyperthyroidism and roughly 17 progressor patients) is reported in the paper. Study-wide findings and limitations: A 13 V-J signature model separated ophthalmopathy from stable hyperthyroidism, with over 85% sensitivity and roughly 82% specificity in cross-validation and 80%/75% in testing. In validation, the model predicted progression to ophthalmopathy a median of approximately 6.6 months before onset, with over 55% sensitivity and more than 72% specificity. Most expanded thyroid clonotypes (frequency above 0.001) were also detected in blood, a finding suggesting that blood repertoires may reflect thyroid immune responses. Sample size was not statistically predetermined, and investigators were not blinded to group allocation.

TCR beta CDR3 regions were amplified from RNA transcripts. The TCR CDR3 was subjected to a first round of RT-PCR using the HTBI primer set and the Qiagen OneStep RT-PCR kit. Libraries were constructed in a second round of multiplex PCR, after which size selection and purification were carried out. The libraries were sequenced on an Illumina HiSeq2000 using paired-end 100 bp reads. The original methods were these. SOAPnuke was used to process the raw data, removing reads that contained adapters or uncalled bases, had a mean Phred below 15, or lacked an exact match to the constant primer or identifier. COPE v1.2.5 was used to merge high-quality paired reads, and clonotypes were defined as unique nucleotide sequences. Clonotypes were aligned to IMGT TRBV, TRBD and TRBJ reference segments using MiTCR v1.1. The analysis was restricted to V-J combinations with a frequency above 0.0001, which together covered over 99% of the repertoires. The TCS score was defined as F50 (clonal expansion) divided by E x V (chaos), with BLOSUM62-based TCRdist calculated between CDR3 peptides within each V-J. Welch's t-statistics and random forest reduced roughly 530 V-J features to 10 to 15, which were used in a naive Bayes classifier (R e1071). Using fastp at Q25 and MiXCR, TCRdb reprocessed the public reads and kept productive beta chains. Rows are combined by CDR3 protein, so each entry shows the most common genes and DNA. The V and J calls follow TCRdb's processing rather than the paper's. This sample holds roughly 500,000 distinct CDR3 sequences; approximately 22% were observed only once. Of the sample, around 54% falls within the top ten clones.

The sample comprised blood. The chain was built from TRBV28 and TRBJ2-5; TRBD2 might be the D gene, on 6 matching bases. The receptor comes from a woman in her seventies with Graves' ophthalmopathy. The sequenced DNA: TGTGCCAGCATTCCCGTGAGGGGACGGAGGGGCCAAGAGACCCAGTACTTC. Its amino acids are CASIPVRGRRGQETQYF.